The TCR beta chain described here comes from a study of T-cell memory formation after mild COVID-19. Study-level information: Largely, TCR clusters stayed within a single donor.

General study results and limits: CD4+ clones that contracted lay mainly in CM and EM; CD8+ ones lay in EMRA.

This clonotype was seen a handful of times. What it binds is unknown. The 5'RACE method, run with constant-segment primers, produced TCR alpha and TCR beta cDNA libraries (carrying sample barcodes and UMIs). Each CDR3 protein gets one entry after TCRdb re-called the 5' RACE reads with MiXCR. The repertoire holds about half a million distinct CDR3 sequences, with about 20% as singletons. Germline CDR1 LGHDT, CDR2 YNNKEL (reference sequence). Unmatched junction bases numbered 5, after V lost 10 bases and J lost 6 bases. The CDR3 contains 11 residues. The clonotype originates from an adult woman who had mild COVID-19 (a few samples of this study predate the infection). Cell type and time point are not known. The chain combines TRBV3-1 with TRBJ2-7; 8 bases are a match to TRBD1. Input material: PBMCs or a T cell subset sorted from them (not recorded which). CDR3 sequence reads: CAIGQGAEQYF. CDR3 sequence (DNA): TGTGCCATAGGACAGGGAGCCGAGCAGTACTTC.